The clone carrying this T cell receptor (beta chain) was observed a handful of times. The sample originates from a study of T cells in Graves' hyperthyroidism and ophthalmopathy. TCR beta CDR3 regions were amplified from RNA. Using the HTBI primer set, a first-round RT-PCR was run on the TCR CDR3. TCRdb itself ran the multiplex PCR reads through MiXCR, one entry per CDR3 protein. Here the sample spans 380,000 or so distinct CDR3 sequences, about 15% being singletons. The TCR was taken from a woman aged 25 to 45 with Graves' hyperthyroidism. Sequencing was carried out using blood.

CDR3 loop: CASSLVSGTNNEQFF. The CDR3 DNA is TGCGCCAGCAGCTTGGTTAGCGGGACAAACAATGAGCAGTTCTTC. The rearrangement uses TRBV5-1 and TRBJ2-1; 8 nucleotides agree with TRBD2. CDR1 is SGHRS, CDR2 YFSETQ, per germline. V lost 0 bases to trimming and J lost 5 bases; unmatched junction nucleotides: 4. CDR3 length equals 15 residues. Filled out from reference TRBV5-1 and TRBJ2-1, the complete variable domain reads KAGVTQTPRYLIKTRGQQVTLSCSPISGHRSVSWYQQTPGQGLQFLFEYFSETQRNKGNFPGRFSGRQFSNSRSEMNVSTLELGDSALYLCASSLVSGTNNEQFFGPGTRLTVL.